This T cell receptor beta chain was captured in a study of blood T cell repertoires in COVID-19. The table came from immunoSEQ multiplex PCR; TCRdb's copy has only in-frame clones and leaves some out. The sample lists some 100,000 clones; approximately 90% were seen once. This clone occurred once. Sequenced material: peripheral blood. The clonotype comes from a man in his fifties or sixties with active COVID-19.

In DNA, the CDR3 is TGCAGCGTTGAAAAAGACAGGAACAGCCAAGAGACCCAGTACTTC. This translates into CSVEKDRNSQETQYF. The chain has TRBV29-1 and TRBJ2-5; weak D call: TRBD1 (6 bases). The CDR3 spans 15 residues. V shed 2 bases and J shed 1 base, with 14 bases lying between them. Germline loops: CDR1 SQVTM, CDR2 ANQGSEA.